This T cell receptor beta chain was sequenced during a study of regulatory T cells in long-lasting Graves disease. Documented time point: persistent/refractory GD, antithyroid drugs over 5 years with positive TRAb. PBMC RNA served as the TCR library source. Overall study results and limits: Samples came from peripheral blood alone, without thyroid tissue.

Only a few counts were recorded for this clonotype. What it recognizes is unknown. Building of the TCR beta libraries involved iRepertoire HTBI primers and Arm-PCR of CDR3 regions. In the source study's methods: The identification of 60 or so TRBV and 11 to 15 TRBJ segments was made across samples. Using its own MiXCR run on the multiplex PCR reads, TCRdb lists one record per CDR3 protein. V and J calls and clone size were set by TCRdb, not the authors. The repertoire includes roughly 400,000 distinct CDR3 sequences, approximately 22% of them detected once, and roughly an eighth sits in the top ten. This specimen consisted of peripheral blood mononuclear cells (PBMCs), obtained when the disease was refractory, from a patient treated with antithyroid drugs. The clonotype comes from a female donor with Graves disease.

CDR3 protein: CSARDPGRDNGYTF. The CDR3 region has the DNA TGCAGTGCTAGAGATCCAGGGAGGGATAATGGCTACACCTTC. V is TRBV20-1 and J is TRBJ1-2; D might be TRBD1 (5 bases). V was trimmed by 0 bases and J by 6 bases, leaving 14 bases between them. Germline CDR1 DFQATT, CDR2 SNEGSKA (reference sequence). The CDR3 spans 14 residues.